This T cell receptor beta chain was found in a study of T cells after yellow fever vaccination. Study-level findings and limits: Overlap between CD4 and CD8 compartments was detected for a small share of clonotypes. Post-booster samples contained most primary-vaccination clones (approximately 95% CD4, around 88% CD8).

Germline-derived CDR1 and CDR2 are SGHNT and YYREEE (reference sequence). The CDR3 length is 15 residues. V was pared by 9 bases and J by 1 base, with 20 bases between. Of note for this clonotype: The antigen is unknown.

TCRdb redid the calling of the 5' RACE reads with MiXCR, one entry per CDR3 protein. This sample has a few hundred thousand distinct CDR3 sequences, with about 19% found just once. The chain employs TRBV5-4 and TRBJ2-7; either TRBD1 or TRBD2 may fit D (6 bases each). This sequence was found in a man aged 30 to 39 who received the YFV17D yellow fever vaccine. The starting material was PBMCs, obtained 15 days after the yellow fever booster vaccination. The CDR3 sequence: CATGLGGGGSYEQYF. DNA for the CDR3: TGTGCCACCGGATTGGGCGGAGGGGGGTCCTACGAGCAGTACTTC.